This is a list of T cell receptor beta chains from one sample in a study of CD8+ T cells in alopecia areata. The assay was immunoSEQ multiplex PCR, and TCRdb's table has in-frame clones only and misses some. The data show some 180,000 clones, with 56% seen just once and approximately 4.9% held by the top ten. Sequencing was performed on CD8+ T cells sorted from blood. The receptors stem from a human donor in good health. The CDR3 runs from the conserved cysteine through the conserved F or W. Each record gives: J gene, D gene, V gene, clone size, CDR3 protein, CDR3 DNA. The D gene is left open where the match is weak. The size entry is marked missing in some rows and otherwise reads once, few, many or a size class.

TRBJ2-7 | TRBD2 | TRBV11-1 | NA | CASSGGLADYEQYF | TGTGCCAGCAGCGGGGGACTAGCGGATTACGAGCAGTACTTC
TRBJ2-7 | NA | TRBV29-1 | NA | CSVTAKEAEQYF | TGCAGCGTCACCGCTAAAGAGGCGGAGCAGTACTTC
TRBJ2-7 | NA | TRBV5-1 | NA | CASSFTGFVNEQYF | TGTGCCAGCAGCTTCACAGGGTTTGTAAACGAGCAGTACTTC
TRBJ1-5 | TRBD1 | TRBV13 | NA | CASSTGQDQPQHF | TGTGCCAGCAGCACCGGACAGGATCAGCCCCAGCATTTT
TRBJ2-7 | TRBD2 | TRBV4-1 | few | CASSPQRGAGYEQYF | TGCGCCAGCAGCCCTCAGCGGGGGGCCGGGTACGAGCAGTACTTC
TRBJ2-3 | TRBD2 | TRBV4-1 | NA | CASSSQRGGTDTQYF | TGCGCCAGCAGCTCCCAGCGGGGAGGCACAGATACGCAGTATTTT
TRBJ2-7 | TRBD1 | TRBV7-8 | NA | CASSYPTGILDEQYF | TGTGCCAGCAGCTACCCGACAGGGATTCTCGACGAGCAGTACTTC
TRBJ2-1 | TRBD2 | TRBV2 | NA | CASNAGLAGDYNEQFF | TGTGCCAGCAACGCGGGACTAGCGGGGGACTACAATGAGCAGTTCTTC
TRBJ2-7 | TRBD1 | TRBV29-1 | NA | CSVLYTGGEQYF | TGCAGCGTACTCTATACAGGGGGCGAGCAGTACTTC
TRBJ1-1 | NA | TRBV5-5 | many | CASSWGAMNTEAFF | TGTGCCAGCAGCTGGGGGGCTATGAACACTGAAGCTTTCTTT
TRBJ2-1 | NA | TRBV27 | once | CASSLGAGEQFF | TGTGCCAGCAGTTTAGGGGCGGGCGAGCAGTTCTTC
TRBJ1-1 | NA | TRBV13 | NA | CASSLAGEGATEAFF | TGTGCCAGCAGCTTAGCAGGGGAAGGGGCCACTGAAGCTTTCTTT
TRBJ2-1 | TRBD1 | TRBV29-1 | NA | CSVELETGDSSYNEQFF | TGCAGCGTTGAACTGGAGACAGGGGACAGCTCCTACAATGAGCAGTTCTTC
TRBJ1-1 | NA | TRBV4-1 | NA | CASSQDGEGRGPEAFF | TGCGCCAGCAGCCAAGATGGAGAGGGCAGGGGCCCTGAAGCTTTCTTT
TRBJ2-1 | NA | TRBV13 | NA | CASSTGNGPYNEQFF | TGTGCCAGCAGCACGGGCAACGGACCCTACAATGAGCAGTTCTTC
TRBJ2-3 | TRBD2 | TRBV15 | NA | CATSRAPRTSGGTGDTQYF | TGTGCCACCAGCAGAGCCCCGAGGACTAGCGGGGGGACGGGGGATACGCAGTATTTT
TRBJ1-1 | NA | TRBV2 | NA | CASSESGTEAFF | TGTGCCAGCAGTGAATCGGGGACTGAAGCTTTCTTT
TRBJ2-3 | NA | TRBV27 | NA | CASSLSPGTDTQYF | TGTGCCAGCAGTTTATCCCCTGGCACAGATACGCAGTATTTT
TRBJ1-1 | NA | TRBV5-4 | NA | CASSLDPNTEAFF | TGTGCCAGCAGCTTAGACCCGAACACTGAAGCTTTCTTT
TRBJ1-1 | NA | TRBV7-9 | NA | CASTKGLSNTEAFF | TGTGCCAGCACCAAGGGACTCTCGAACACTGAAGCTTTCTTT
TRBJ2-7 | TRBD2 | TRBV13 | NA | CASSPRSGGASGYEQYF | TGTGCCAGCAGCCCCCGTAGCGGGGGGGCCTCGGGCTACGAGCAGTACTTC
TRBJ1-5 | NA | TRBV27 | NA | CASSLLGDSNQPQHF | TGTGCCAGCAGTTTATTGGGGGATAGCAATCAGCCCCAGCATTTT
TRBJ1-2 | NA | TRBV27 | NA | CASSFSQGSGYTF | TGTGCCAGCAGTTTCTCCCAGGGGTCTGGCTACACCTTC
TRBJ2-5 | NA | TRBV11-2 | NA | CASSGTRSETQYF | TGTGCCAGCAGCGGTACTCGATCGGAGACCCAGTACTTC
TRBJ1-2 | NA | TRBV19 | few | CASSPQRAYGYTF | TGTGCCAGTAGTCCCCAAAGGGCCTATGGCTACACCTTC
TRBJ2-1 | NA | TRBV5-4 | few | CASSLEGVAYNEQFF | TGTGCCAGCAGCTTGGAAGGGGTGGCCTACAATGAGCAGTTCTTC
TRBJ1-2 | TRBD1 | TRBV11-2 | NA | CASSPSHEDRVGGYTF | TGTGCCAGCAGCCCTAGCCATGAGGACAGGGTAGGCGGCTACACCTTC
TRBJ2-5 | NA | TRBV7-9 | NA | CASSLDVEQETQYF | TGTGCCAGCAGCTTAGATGTAGAGCAAGAGACCCAGTACTTC